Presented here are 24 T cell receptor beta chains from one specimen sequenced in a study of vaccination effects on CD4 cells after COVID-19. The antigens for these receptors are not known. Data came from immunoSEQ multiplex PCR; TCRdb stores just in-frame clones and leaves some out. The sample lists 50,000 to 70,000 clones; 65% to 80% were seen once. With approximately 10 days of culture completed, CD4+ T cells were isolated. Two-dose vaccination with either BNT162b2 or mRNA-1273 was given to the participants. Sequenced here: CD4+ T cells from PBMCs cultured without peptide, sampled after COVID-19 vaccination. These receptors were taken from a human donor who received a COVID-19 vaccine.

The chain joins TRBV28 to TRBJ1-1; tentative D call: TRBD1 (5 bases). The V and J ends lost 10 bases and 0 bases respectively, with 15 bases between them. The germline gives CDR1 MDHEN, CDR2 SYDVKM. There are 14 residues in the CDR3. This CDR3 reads CATIPGQMNTEAFF. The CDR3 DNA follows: TGTGCCACGATACCCGGACAAATGAACACTGAAGCTTTCTTT.

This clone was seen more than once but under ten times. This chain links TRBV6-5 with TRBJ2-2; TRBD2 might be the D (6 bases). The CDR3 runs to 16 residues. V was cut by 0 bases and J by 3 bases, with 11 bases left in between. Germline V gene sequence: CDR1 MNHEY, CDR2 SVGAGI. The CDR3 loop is CASSYSYRDYTGELFF. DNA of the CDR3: TGTGCCAGCAGTTACTCATACCGGGACTACACCGGGGAGCTGTTTTTT.

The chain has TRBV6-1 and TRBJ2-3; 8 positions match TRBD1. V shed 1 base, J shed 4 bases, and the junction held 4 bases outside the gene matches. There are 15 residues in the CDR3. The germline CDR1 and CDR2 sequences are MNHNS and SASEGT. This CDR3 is CASSEVGQGPDTQYF. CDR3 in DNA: TGTGCCAGCAGTGAAGTAGGACAGGGTCCAGATACGCAGTATTTT.

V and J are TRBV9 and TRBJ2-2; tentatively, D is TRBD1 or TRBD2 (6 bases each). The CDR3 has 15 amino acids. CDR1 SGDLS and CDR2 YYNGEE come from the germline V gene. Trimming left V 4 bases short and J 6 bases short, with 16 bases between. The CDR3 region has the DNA TGTGCCAGCAGCCCCCGAGGGGGGTTTGCCGGGGAGCTGTTTTTT. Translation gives CASSPRGGFAGELFF.

The CDR3 here is CASTTGTAMLEQYV. The CDR3 DNA sequence: TGTGCCAGTACGACCGGGACGGCTATGCTGGAGCAGTACGTC. The genes are TRBV6-5 and TRBJ2-7; perhaps D is TRBD1 or TRBD2 (5 bases each). Germline V lookup: CDR1 MNHEY, CDR2 SVGAGI. Trimming removed 9 bases at V and 7 bases at J, with 22 bases between. The CDR3 has 14 residues.

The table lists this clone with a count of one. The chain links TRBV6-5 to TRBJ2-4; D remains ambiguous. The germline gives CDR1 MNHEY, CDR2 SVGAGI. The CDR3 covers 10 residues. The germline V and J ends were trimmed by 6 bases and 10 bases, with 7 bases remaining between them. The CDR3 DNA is TGTGCCAGCAGAGAGAGGATTCAGTACTTC. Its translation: CASRERIQYF.

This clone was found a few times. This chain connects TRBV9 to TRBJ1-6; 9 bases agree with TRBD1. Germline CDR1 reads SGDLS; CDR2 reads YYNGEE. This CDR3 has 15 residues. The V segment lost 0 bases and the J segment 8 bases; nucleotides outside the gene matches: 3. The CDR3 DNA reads TGTGCCAGCAGCGTAGCACAGGGGGCGGATTCACCCCTCCACTTT. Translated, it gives CASSVAQGADSPLHF.

DNA for the CDR3: TGCGCCAGCAGCACTGTTTACAGGGGGTCTAATGAAAAACTGTTTTTT. Amino acid sequence: CASSTVYRGSNEKLFF. The chain has TRBV5-1 and TRBJ1-4, with 8 positions matching TRBD1. This CDR3 has 16 amino acids. With V trimmed by 4 bases and J by 3 bases, 8 bases remained unmatched. CDR1 and CDR2 (germline): SGHRS, YFSETQ.

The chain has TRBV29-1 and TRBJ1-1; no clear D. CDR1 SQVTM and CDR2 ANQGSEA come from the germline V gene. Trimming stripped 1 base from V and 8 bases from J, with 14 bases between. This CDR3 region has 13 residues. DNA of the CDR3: TGCAGCGTTGAAGGGACCCTCCGGGCGGAAGCTTTCTTT. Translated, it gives CSVEGTLRAEAFF.

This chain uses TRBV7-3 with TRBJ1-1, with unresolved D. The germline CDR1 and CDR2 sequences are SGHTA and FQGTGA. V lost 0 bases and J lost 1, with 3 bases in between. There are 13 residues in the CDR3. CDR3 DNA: TGTGCCAGCAGCTTAACAGCGAACACTGAAGCTTTCTTT. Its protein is CASSLTANTEAFF.

CDR3 DNA: TGCGCCAGCAGCTTGGGCAGTGTACAAGAGACCCAGTACTTC. Translated, it gives CASSLGSVQETQYF. The chain couples TRBV5-1 to TRBJ2-5; D is unclear. Deletions cut 0 bases from V and 2 bases from J, with 8 bases between. Germline V CDR1 and CDR2: SGHRS, YFSETQ. CDR3 length equals 14 residues.

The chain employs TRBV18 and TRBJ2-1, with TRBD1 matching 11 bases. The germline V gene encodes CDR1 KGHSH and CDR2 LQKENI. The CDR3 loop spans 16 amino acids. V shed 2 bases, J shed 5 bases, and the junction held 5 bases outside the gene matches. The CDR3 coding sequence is TGTGCCAGCTCACCAATCGGACAGGGGGCGAACAATGAGCAGTTCTTC. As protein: CASSPIGQGANNEQFF.

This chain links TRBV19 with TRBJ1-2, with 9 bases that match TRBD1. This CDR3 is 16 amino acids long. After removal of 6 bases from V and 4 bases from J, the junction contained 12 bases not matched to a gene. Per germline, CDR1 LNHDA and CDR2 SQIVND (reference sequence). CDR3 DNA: TGTGCCAGTAGCCTCTTCTGGACAGGGGACATCTATGGCTACACCTTC. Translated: CASSLFWTGDIYGYTF.

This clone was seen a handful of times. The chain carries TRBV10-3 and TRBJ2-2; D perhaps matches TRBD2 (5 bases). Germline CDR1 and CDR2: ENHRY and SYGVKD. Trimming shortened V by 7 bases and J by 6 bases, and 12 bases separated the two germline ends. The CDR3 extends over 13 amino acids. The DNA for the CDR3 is TGTGCCATCATGGGAGATTTGTCCGGGGAGCTGTTTTTT. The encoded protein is CAIMGDLSGELFF.

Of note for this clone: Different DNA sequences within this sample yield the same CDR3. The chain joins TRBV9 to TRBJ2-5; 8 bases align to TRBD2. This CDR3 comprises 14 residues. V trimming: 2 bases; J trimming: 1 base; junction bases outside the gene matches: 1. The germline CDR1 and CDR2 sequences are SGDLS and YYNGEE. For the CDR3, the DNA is TGTGCCAGCAGCGTTACTAGCGGCCAAGAGACCCAGTACTTC. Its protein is CASSVTSGQETQYF.

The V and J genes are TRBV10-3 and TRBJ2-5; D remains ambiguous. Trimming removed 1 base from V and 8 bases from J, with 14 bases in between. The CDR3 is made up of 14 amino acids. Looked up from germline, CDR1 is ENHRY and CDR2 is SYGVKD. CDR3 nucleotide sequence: TGTGCCATCAGTGAGTTCAGTCAACCGCCCACCCAGTACTTC. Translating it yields CAISEFSQPPTQYF.

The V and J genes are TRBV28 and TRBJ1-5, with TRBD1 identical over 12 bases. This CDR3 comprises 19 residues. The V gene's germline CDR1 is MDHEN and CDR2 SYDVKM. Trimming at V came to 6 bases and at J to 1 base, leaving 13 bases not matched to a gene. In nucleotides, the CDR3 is TGTGCCAGCAGATTAGCCCAGGGACAGGGGGCGCGCAGCAATCAGCCCCAGCATTTT. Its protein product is CASRLAQGQGARSNQPQHF.

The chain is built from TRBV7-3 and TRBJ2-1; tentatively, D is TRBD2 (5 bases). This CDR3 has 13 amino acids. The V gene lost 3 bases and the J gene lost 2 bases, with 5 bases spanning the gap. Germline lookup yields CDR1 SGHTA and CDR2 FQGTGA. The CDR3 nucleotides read TGTGCCAGCAGCTTCGGGACCTACAATGAGCAGTTCTTC. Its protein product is CASSFGTYNEQFF.

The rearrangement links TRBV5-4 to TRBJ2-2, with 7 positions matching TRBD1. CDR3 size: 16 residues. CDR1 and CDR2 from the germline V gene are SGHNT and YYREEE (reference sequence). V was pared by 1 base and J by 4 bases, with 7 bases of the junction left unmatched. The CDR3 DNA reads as TGTGCCAGCAGCTTGTTTCAGGGGGTAGGCACCGGGGAGCTGTTTTTT. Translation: CASSLFQGVGTGELFF.

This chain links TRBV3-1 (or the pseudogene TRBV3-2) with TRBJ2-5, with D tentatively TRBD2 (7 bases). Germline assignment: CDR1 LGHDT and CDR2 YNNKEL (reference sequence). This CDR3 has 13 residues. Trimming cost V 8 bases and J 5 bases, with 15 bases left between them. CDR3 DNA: TGTGCCAGCCGGGTGGGGGGGCGTGAGACCCAGTACTTC. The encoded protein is CASRVGGRETQYF.

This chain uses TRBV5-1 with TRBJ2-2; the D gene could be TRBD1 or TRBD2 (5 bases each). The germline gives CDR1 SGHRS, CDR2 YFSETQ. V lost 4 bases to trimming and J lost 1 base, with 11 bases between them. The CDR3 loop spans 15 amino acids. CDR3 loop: CASSRGDVNTGELFF. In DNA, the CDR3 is TGCGCCAGCAGCAGAGGGGACGTGAACACCGGGGAGCTGTTTTTT. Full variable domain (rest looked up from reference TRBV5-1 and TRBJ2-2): KAGVTQTPRYLIKTRGQQVTLSCSPISGHRSVSWYQQTPGQGLQFLFEYFSETQRNKGNFPGRFSGRQFSNSRSEMNVSTLELGDSALYLCASSRGDVNTGELFFGEGSRLTVL.

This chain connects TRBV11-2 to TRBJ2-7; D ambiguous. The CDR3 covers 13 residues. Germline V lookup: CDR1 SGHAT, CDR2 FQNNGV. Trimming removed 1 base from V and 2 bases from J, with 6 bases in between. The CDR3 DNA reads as TGTGCCAGCAGCTTAGGGAGACCCTACGAGCAGTACGTC. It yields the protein CASSLGRPYEQYV.

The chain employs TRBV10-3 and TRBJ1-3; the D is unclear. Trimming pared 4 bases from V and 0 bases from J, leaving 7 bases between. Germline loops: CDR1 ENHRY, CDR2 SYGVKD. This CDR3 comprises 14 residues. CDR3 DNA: TGTGCCATCAGTGGGCAGATCTCTGGAAACACCATATATTTT. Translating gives CAISGQISGNTIYF.

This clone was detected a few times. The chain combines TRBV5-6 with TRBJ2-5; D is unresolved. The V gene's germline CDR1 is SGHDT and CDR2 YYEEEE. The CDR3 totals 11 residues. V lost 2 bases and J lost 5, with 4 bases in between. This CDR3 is CASSFRETQYF. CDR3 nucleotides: TGTGCCAGCAGCTTCAGGGAGACCCAGTACTTC.